The rows below give T cell receptor beta chains drawn from one sample of a study of shared clonotypes between healthy human individuals. TCRdb keeps only in-frame clones here, not all; method: immunoSEQ multiplex PCR. Of roughly 1.5 million clones in the sample, under 99% were seen once. Sequencing used naive CD4+ T cells sorted from blood. These receptors were taken from a young man in good health. The CDR3 runs from the conserved cysteine through the conserved F or W. The D gene is left open where the match is weak. Expanded clones are given a class, and other clones once, few, many or no size at all.

TRBJ1-1 - - TRBV7-9 CASSLRGTEAFF TGTGCCAGCAGCTTAAGGGGCACTGAAGCTTTCTTT
TRBJ1-2 - - TRBV29-1 CSVDPYGYTF TGCAGCGTTGACCCCTATGGCTACACCTTC
TRBJ2-3 - - TRBV18 CASSPPGSMDTQYF TGTGCCAGCTCACCACCCGGGAGCATGGATACGCAGTATTTT
TRBJ2-5 - - TRBV7-6 CASGLGSGGNGETQYF TGTGCCAGCGGTTTGGGATCGGGTGGGAACGGGGAGACCCAGTACTTC
TRBJ1-2 TRBD1 few TRBV6-5 CASSLGQGRPYGYTF TGTGCCAGCAGTTTGGGACAGGGCCGTCCCTATGGCTACACCTTC
TRBJ2-3 - - TRBV10-3 CAISRTDTQYF TGTGCCATCAGTAGGACAGATACGCAGTATTTT
TRBJ1-2 - - TRBV4-1 CASSQEIEWYYGYTF TGCGCCAGCAGCCAAGAAATTGAATGGTACTATGGCTACACCTTC
TRBJ1-1 - - TRBV7-9 CASSLTWGRSGNTEAFF TGTGCCAGCAGCTTAACCTGGGGACGTTCGGGGAACACTGAAGCTTTCTTT
TRBJ2-7 - once TRBV7-2 CASSFGGEPYEQYF TGTGCCAGCAGCTTTGGAGGGGAGCCCTACGAGCAGTACTTC
TRBJ1-4 - - TRBV5-1 CASSLAVTGQWPNEKLFF TGCGCCAGCAGCTTGGCCGTTACTGGGCAATGGCCTAATGAAAAACTGTTTTTT
TRBJ2-5 TRBD1 - TRBV25-1 CAAADRALGETQYF TGTGCCGCCGCAGACAGGGCCCTCGGGGAGACCCAGTACTTC
TRBJ2-1 TRBD2 - TRBV7-3 CASSWGPSGSSDEQFF TGTGCCAGCAGCTGGGGCCCTAGCGGGAGTTCGGATGAGCAGTTCTTC
TRBJ2-3 - - TRBV19 CASSIFSGGGADTQYF TGTGCCAGTAGTATATTCAGCGGAGGTGGGGCAGATACGCAGTATTTT
TRBJ2-7 - - TRBV15 CATSGGGGANEQYF TGTGCCACCAGCGGAGGAGGGGGGGCCAACGAGCAGTACTTC
TRBJ2-3 - - TRBV9 CASSVGAGTGDTQYF TGTGCCAGCAGCGTAGGTGCGGGAACGGGAGATACGCAGTATTTT
TRBJ1-4 - - TRBV27 CASSLRLPGTFNEKLFF TGTGCCAGCAGTTTAAGGTTGCCGGGGACATTTAATGAAAAACTGTTTTTT
TRBJ2-5 TRBD2 - TRBV9 CASSVASSGFPPQETQYF TGTGCCAGCAGCGTAGCGTCTAGCGGGTTCCCACCCCAAGAGACCCAGTACTTC
TRBJ2-1 TRBD2 - TRBV28 CASTIAGLYNEQFF TGTGCCAGCACAATAGCGGGCCTCTACAATGAGCAGTTCTTC
TRBJ1-2 TRBD1 - TRBV7-9 CASSLSGGRGSIGYTF TGTGCCAGCAGCTTATCGGGAGGCAGGGGGTCGATTGGCTACACCTTC
TRBJ2-7 TRBD2 once TRBV10-3 CAISERTSGFSYEQYF TGTGCCATCAGTGAGCGGACTAGCGGATTTTCGTACGAGCAGTACTTC
TRBJ2-7 - - TRBV7-9 CASSLTSTEQYF TGTGCCAGCAGCTTGACATCAACGGAGCAGTACTTC
TRBJ1-5 TRBD1 - TRBV30 CAWSVQGEQPQHF TGTGCCTGGAGTGTTCAGGGGGAGCAGCCCCAGCATTTT
TRBJ2-7 TRBD1 - TRBV18 CASSPLGTVYEQYF TGTGCCAGCTCACCACTAGGGACAGTCTACGAGCAGTACTTC
TRBJ1-1 - - TRBV7-6 CASSYRREFRTEAFF TGTGCCAGCAGCTACAGAAGGGAGTTCAGGACTGAAGCTTTCTTT
TRBJ2-1 - - TRBV18 CASSPSGDNEQFF TGTGCCAGCTCACCGTCGGGGGACAATGAGCAGTTCTTC
TRBJ2-7 - once TRBV2 CASSRRDNTYEQYF TGTGCCAGCAGTCGGCGGGACAACACCTACGAGCAGTACTTC
TRBJ1-2 - few TRBV19 CASSIQGILRYGYTF TGTGCCAGTAGTATCCAGGGGATCCTACGCTATGGCTACACCTTC
TRBJ2-7 - - TRBV7-8 CASSEKGNTLYEQYF TGTGCCAGCAGCGAAAAGGGGAATACTCTCTACGAGCAGTACTTC
TRBJ1-5 - - TRBV7-2 CASSVRTVGPQHF TGTGCCAGCAGCGTCAGGACTGTGGGGCCCCAGCATTTT
TRBJ2-1 TRBD2 - TRBV5-4 CASSLGGTSGEQFF TGTGCCAGCAGCTTGGGGGGCACTAGCGGGGAGCAGTTCTTC
TRBJ2-1 - - TRBV5-1 CASSPLKRSYNEQFF TGCGCCAGCAGCCCACTAAAGAGGTCCTACAATGAGCAGTTCTTC